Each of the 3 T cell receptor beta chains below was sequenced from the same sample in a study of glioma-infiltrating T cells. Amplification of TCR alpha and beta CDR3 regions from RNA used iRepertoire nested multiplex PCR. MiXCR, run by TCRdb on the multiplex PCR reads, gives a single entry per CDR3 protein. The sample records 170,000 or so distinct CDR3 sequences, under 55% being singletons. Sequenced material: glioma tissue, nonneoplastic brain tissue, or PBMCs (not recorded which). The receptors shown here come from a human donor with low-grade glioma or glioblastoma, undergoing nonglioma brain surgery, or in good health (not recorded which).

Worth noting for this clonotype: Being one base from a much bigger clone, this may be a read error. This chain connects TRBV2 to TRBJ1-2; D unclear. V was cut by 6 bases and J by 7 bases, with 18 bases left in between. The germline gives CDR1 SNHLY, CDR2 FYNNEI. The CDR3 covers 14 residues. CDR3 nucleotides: TGTGCCAGCAGCGAGGTCTTCCGAGGAGCTGGCTACACCTTC. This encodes CASSEVFRGAGYTF.

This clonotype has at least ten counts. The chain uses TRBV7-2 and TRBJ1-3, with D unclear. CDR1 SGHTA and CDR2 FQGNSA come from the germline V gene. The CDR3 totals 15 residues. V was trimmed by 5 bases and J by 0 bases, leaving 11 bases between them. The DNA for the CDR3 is TGTGCCAGCAGCCGACACAGCGACTCTGGAAACACCATATATTTT. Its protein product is CASSRHSDSGNTIYF.

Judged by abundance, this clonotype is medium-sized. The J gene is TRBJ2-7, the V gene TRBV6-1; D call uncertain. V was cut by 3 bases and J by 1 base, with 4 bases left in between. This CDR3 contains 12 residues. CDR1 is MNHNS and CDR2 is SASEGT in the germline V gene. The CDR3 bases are TGTGCCAGCAGTGAGCGGTCCTACGAGCAGTACTTC. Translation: CASSERSYEQYF.